Below, 26 T cell receptor beta chains from the same sample are listed, as sequenced in a study of blood T cell repertoires in COVID-19 (dated by TCRdb to 2018 to 2020). The method was the immunoSEQ multiplex PCR assay. TCRdb obtained this table from immuneACCESS and retained in-frame rearrangements with V and J assigned. These tables miss some clones; where compared with another copy, unresolved V genes account for less than half of the shortfall, and the remainder is unexplained. The sample has about 270,000 clones on record, roughly nine tenths of them singletons. The ten top clones hold 2% to 2.5% of the sample. Sample: PBMCs or T cells enriched from blood (not recorded which). These TCRs come from a woman in her late teens or twenties who had recovered from COVID-19.

Written as DNA, the CDR3 is TGTGCCAGCAGTTCTAGGTATCCCCAAAGGGGCTACACCTTC. It translates to CASSSRYPQRGYTF. V is TRBV27 and J is TRBJ1-2; D not resolved. Germline CDR1 and CDR2: MNHEY and SMNVEV (reference sequence). The CDR3 is 14 residues long. V lost 4 bases, J lost 8 bases, and 17 bases lay in between.

Remarks on this clone: Other DNA sequences of this sample code for an identical CDR3. The chain recombines TRBV7-9 with TRBJ1-4; no clear D gene. There are 15 residues in the CDR3. CDR1 is SEHNR and CDR2 is FQNEAQ in the germline V gene (reference sequence). V lost 2 bases to trimming and J lost 0 bases, with 7 bases between them. The CDR3 nucleotides are TGTGCCAGCAGCTTATCGGTTGCAACTAATGAAAAACTGTTTTTT. The encoded protein is CASSLSVATNEKLFF.

The chain couples TRBV15 to TRBJ2-5; TRBD2 matches 10 bases. Looked up from germline, CDR1 is LNHNV and CDR2 is YYDKDF (reference sequence). This CDR3 region has 13 residues. The V and J ends lost 5 bases and 5 bases, in that order; junction bases with no gene match: 2. The CDR3 sequence: CATSLAGDETQYF. The CDR3 DNA is TGTGCCACCAGCCTAGCGGGGGACGAGACCCAGTACTTC.

The V call is TRBV9, the J call TRBJ2-2; D remains unclear. The CDR3 length is 14 residues. CDR1 and CDR2 (germline): SGDLS, YYNGEE. The ends were cut back, 6 bases at V and 0 bases at J, with 9 bases in the middle. The CDR3 is CASTGTANTGELFF. The CDR3 DNA is TGTGCCAGCACAGGCACCGCGAACACCGGGGAGCTGTTTTTT. Together with reference TRBV9 and TRBJ2-2, the CDR3 gives the full variable domain: DSGVTQTPKHLITATGQRVTLRCSPRSGDLSVYWYQQSLDQGLQFLIQYYNGEERAKGNILERFSAQQFPDLHSELNLSSLELGDSALYFCASTGTANTGELFFGEGSRLTVL.

The CDR3 loop reads CASSVEGGYYGYTF. As DNA, the CDR3 is TGTGCCAGCAGCGTAGAAGGGGGATACTATGGCTACACCTTC. The chain recombines TRBV9 with TRBJ1-2; TRBD1 is a possible D gene (6 bases). The CDR3 loop spans 14 amino acids. Germline assignment: CDR1 SGDLS and CDR2 YYNGEE. V was shortened by 0 bases and J by 3 bases, with 9 bases between the two germline ends.

This chain joins TRBV7-2 and TRBJ2-3, with a tentative D call TRBD2 (6 bases). The CDR3 has 17 amino acids. Germline-derived CDR1 and CDR2 are SGHTA and FQGNSA. V was clipped by 4 bases and J by 7 bases, with 24 bases between them. As DNA, the CDR3 is TGTGCCAGCAGCTCGCCCGGCGGGGCACGACTCCCTTATACGCAGTATTTT. Encoded protein: CASSSPGGARLPYTQYF.

The CDR3 is CARGLAGKETQYF. As DNA, the CDR3 is TGCGCCAGGGGACTAGCGGGGAAAGAGACCCAGTACTTC. V and J are TRBV10-1 and TRBJ2-5, with 13 nucleotides matching TRBD2. Trimming took 9 bases from V and 3 from J; bases not matched to a gene: 1. The CDR3 is 13 residues long. Germline CDR1 WNHNN, CDR2 SYGVQD (reference sequence).

The V call is TRBV5-4, the J call TRBJ2-1; no definite D call. The CDR3 is made up of 15 amino acids. CDR1 is SGHNT and CDR2 is YYREEE in the germline V gene (reference sequence). V lost 0 bases and J 0 bases, leaving 7 bases between the germline ends. The CDR3 DNA reads TGTGCCAGCAGCTTGGAACTCCGCTCCTACAATGAGCAGTTCTTC. Protein product: CASSLELRSYNEQFF.

The chain recombines TRBV4-1 with TRBJ2-1; possible D gene TRBD2, 6 bases. Per the germline V gene, CDR1 is MGHRA and CDR2 is YSYEKL. The CDR3 covers 13 residues. The V end was cut by 5 bases, the J end by 4 bases, with 9 bases between. CDR3 residues: CASSYREYNEQFF. In DNA, the CDR3 is TGCGCCAGCAGCTACCGGGAGTACAATGAGCAGTTCTTC.

This chain uses TRBV21-1 with TRBJ1-1. TRBV21-1 is an annotated pseudogene. There are 17 residues in the CDR3. CDR3: CASSRQRKGTVNTEAFF. CDR3 DNA: TGTGCCAGCAGCAGACAGAGGAAGGGGACTGTGAACACTGAAGCTTTCTTT.

The V gene is TRBV13, the J gene TRBJ2-7; D remains unclear. The CDR3 length is 11 residues. V was cut by 4 bases and J by 3 bases, with 4 bases left in between. Per the germline V gene, CDR1 is PRHDT and CDR2 is FYEKMQ (reference sequence). This chain's CDR3 is CASSSSYEQYF. CDR3 DNA sequence: TGTGCCAGCAGCTCCAGCTACGAGCAGTACTTC.

The gene calls are TRBV6-5 and TRBJ1-1; maybe TRBD1 (5 bases). Germline V gene sequence: CDR1 MNHEY, CDR2 SVGAGI. The V end was cut by 7 bases, the J end by 6 bases, with 21 bases between. The CDR3 runs to 15 residues. This CDR3 is CASTAHPGREAEAFF. CDR3 DNA: TGTGCCAGCACCGCTCACCCAGGCAGGGAGGCTGAAGCTTTCTTT.

This clone appeared a few times. The rearrangement links TRBV27 to TRBJ1-2; 8 bases are shared with TRBD1. The trim removed 6 bases at V and 3 bases at J, leaving 3 bases unmatched. The germline V gene has CDR1 MNHEY and CDR2 SMNVEV (reference sequence). CDR3 length equals 13 residues. The CDR3 sequence is CASSPGQDYGYTF. The DNA of the CDR3 is TGTGCCAGCAGCCCGGGACAGGACTATGGCTACACCTTC.

This chain connects TRBV5-5 to TRBJ1-1, with D uncertain. CDR1 is SGHKS and CDR2 is YYEKEE in the germline V gene (reference sequence). The CDR3 sequence is 14 residues long. V lost 3 bases to trimming and J lost 0 bases, with 9 bases between them. This chain's CDR3 is CASSWGGVNTEAFF. The CDR3, as DNA: TGTGCCAGCAGCTGGGGAGGAGTGAACACTGAAGCTTTCTTT.

This clone was picked up one time. The chain employs TRBV6-1 and TRBJ1-2, with D tentatively TRBD1 (5 bases). The CDR3 extends over 15 amino acids. The ends were cut back, 2 bases at V and 6 bases at J, with 16 bases in the middle. Germline V gives CDR1 MNHNS, CDR2 SASEGT. The DNA of the CDR3 is TGTGCCAGCAGTGAATCTCTGGGAGGGACCGATGGCTACACCTTC. It encodes CASSESLGGTDGYTF.

The J gene is TRBJ2-1, the V gene TRBV11-2; 8 bases line up with TRBD1. Germline CDR1 SGHAT, CDR2 FQNNGV. V lost 1 base, J lost 7 bases, and 3 bases stayed unmatched. The length of the CDR3 is 14 residues. This CDR3 is CASSLGTGKNEQFF. The CDR3 DNA follows: TGTGCCAGCAGCTTAGGGACAGGGAAGAATGAGCAGTTCTTC.

The chain uses TRBV5-1 and TRBJ1-1; tentatively, D is TRBD1 (6 bases). Trimming took 3 bases from V and 1 from J, leaving 7 bases between them. Germline V gene lookup returns CDR1 SGHRS and CDR2 YFSETQ. CDR3 length equals 13 residues. This CDR3 reads CASSWDKNTEAFF. In DNA, the CDR3 is TGCGCCAGCAGCTGGGACAAGAACACTGAAGCTTTCTTT. Combining the CDR3 with reference TRBV5-1 and TRBJ1-1 gives the whole variable domain KAGVTQTPRYLIKTRGQQVTLSCSPISGHRSVSWYQQTPGQGLQFLFEYFSETQRNKGNFPGRFSGRQFSNSRSEMNVSTLELGDSALYLCASSWDKNTEAFFGQGTRLTVV.

This chain links TRBV18 with TRBJ2-2; D might be TRBD2 (6 bases). Germline V CDR1 and CDR2: KGHSH, LQKENI. This CDR3 has 12 residues. V lost 8 bases to trimming and J lost 5 bases, with 9 bases between them. CDR3 bases: TGTGCCAGCCCCGGGGGAACCGGGGAGCTGTTTTTT. Amino acids: CASPGGTGELFF.

The genes are TRBV4-1 and TRBJ2-7, with 7 bases aligning to TRBD2. The CDR3 is made up of 14 amino acids. After removal of 1 base from V and 4 bases from J, the junction contained 4 bases not matched to a gene. In germline, CDR1 is MGHRA, CDR2 YSYEKL. This CDR3 reads CASSQAQGGYEQYF. The CDR3 DNA reads TGCGCCAGCAGCCAAGCCCAGGGAGGGTACGAGCAGTACTTC.

The CDR3 bases are TGTGCCAGCAGAAACACAGGGATAGGGGAAGCTTTCTTT. Translation: CASRNTGIGEAFF. The chain employs TRBV6-5 and TRBJ1-1, with a tentative D call TRBD1 (6 bases). CDR1 MNHEY and CDR2 SVGAGI come from the germline V gene. V dropped 6 bases and J dropped 8 bases, with 16 bases sitting between them. This CDR3 comprises 13 residues.

This clone has a handful of counts. The chain joins TRBV5-1 to TRBJ2-5, with D perhaps matching TRBD2 (6 bases). The germline CDR1 and CDR2 sequences are SGHRS and YFSETQ. The CDR3 spans 17 residues. Deletions cut 4 bases from V and 2 bases from J, with 21 bases between. The CDR3 loop is CASSGGDLSTRQETQYF. The CDR3 region has the DNA TGCGCCAGCAGCGGAGGAGATTTATCGACTAGGCAAGAGACCCAGTACTTC.

The chain employs TRBV10-2 and TRBJ2-7, with D perhaps matching TRBD2 (6 bases). The germline V and J ends were trimmed by 3 bases and 1 base, with 10 bases remaining between them. CDR1 and CDR2 (germline): WSHSY, SAAADI. The CDR3 covers 14 residues. The CDR3 region is CASSEMEGSYEQYF. The CDR3 DNA sequence: TGCGCCAGCAGTGAAATGGAGGGTTCCTACGAGCAGTACTTC.

CDR3 residues: CASSLEENYEQYF. For the CDR3, the DNA is TGCGCCAGCAGCTTGGAGGAGAACTACGAGCAGTACTTC. V and J are TRBV5-1 and TRBJ2-7; unclear D gene. CDR3 length: 13 amino acids. The germline CDR1 and CDR2 sequences are SGHRS and YFSETQ. V was clipped by 0 bases and J by 3 bases, with 7 bases between them. The variable domain in full, completed from reference TRBV5-1 and TRBJ2-7, reads KAGVTQTPRYLIKTRGQQVTLSCSPISGHRSVSWYQQTPGQGLQFLFEYFSETQRNKGNFPGRFSGRQFSNSRSEMNVSTLELGDSALYLCASSLEENYEQYFGPGTRLTVT.

This clone was seen only once. The rearrangement joins TRBV7-8 to TRBJ2-7; D gene ambiguous. The V gene lost 1 base and the J gene lost 5 bases, with 6 bases spanning the gap. Germline lookup yields CDR1 SGHVS and CDR2 FQNEAQ. The CDR3 loop spans 12 amino acids. The CDR3 protein is CASSLVLHEQYF. The CDR3 nucleotides read TGTGCCAGCAGCTTAGTCCTCCACGAGCAGTACTTC.

The chain employs TRBV2 and TRBJ2-3; the match to TRBD2 covers 9 bases. This CDR3 contains 13 residues. J gave up 0 bases and V 10 bases, and 2 bases lay outside the gene matches. Germline assignment: CDR1 SNHLY and CDR2 FYNNEI. CDR3 in DNA: TGTGCCACCGCGGGAGGGAGCACAGATACGCAGTATTTT. Protein: CATAGGSTDTQYF. The full variable domain, with the rest looked up from reference TRBV2 and TRBJ2-3, is EPEVTQTPSHQVTQMGQEVILRCVPISNHLYFYWYRQILGQKVEFLVSFYNNEISEKSEIFDDQFSVERPDGSNFTLKIRSTKLEDSAMYFCATAGGSTDTQYFGPGTRLTVL.

This sequence joins TRBV7-9 and TRBJ1-1; 7 positions match TRBD1. V trimming: 1 base; J trimming: 3 bases; junction bases outside the gene matches: 8. CDR3 size: 16 residues. Germline CDR1 SEHNR, CDR2 FQNEAQ (reference sequence). CDR3 sequence (DNA): TGTGCCAGCAGCTTAGGTCAGGGGGATTTGGACACTGAAGCTTTCTTT. This translates into CASSLGQGDLDTEAFF.